This TCR beta chain was obtained from a study of breast tumors, draining lymph nodes, adjacent tissues. Study-level points and caveats: Most tumor T cells seemingly derive from lymph node, then expand in tumor. Tumor T cell lymph node origin was a supported hypothesis, not proven.

The germline CDR1 and CDR2 sequences are SGHTA and FQGNSA. The CDR3 sequence is 15 residues long. Breast cancer patients provided tissue from their axillary draining lymph nodes. TCRdb redid the calling of the multiplex PCR reads with MiXCR, one entry per CDR3 protein. This repertoire shows 200,000 or so distinct CDR3 sequences, about 32% found once; its top ten account for 4% to 4.5%. Details on this clonotype: The antigen is undetermined. A read error may account for a junction end that differs from germline.

This clonotype was obtained from a female donor with breast cancer. Some clones in this sample may be carry-over from other donors' samples. This rearrangement joins TRBV7-2 to TRBJ2-5, with D perhaps TRBD2 (7 bases). The sample comprised axillary lymph node tissue. The CDR3, as DNA: TGTGCCAGCAGCTTATACGGGGGGCTAGGGGGGGCCCAGTGCTTC. Translated: CASSLYGGLGGAQCF.